This is a list of T cell receptor beta chains from one sample in a study of spatial heterogeneity in lung cancer. TCRdb redid the calling of the 5' RACE reads with MiXCR, one entry per CDR3 protein. Altogether 50,000 or so distinct CDR3 sequences are present, 6.5% to 8% being singletons, with the ten largest covering less than 15%. Sequencing was performed on PBMCs, taken at surgery. These receptors all stem from a female donor with early-stage non-small cell lung cancer. CDR3s include the opening cysteine and the closing phenylalanine or tryptophan. A D gene is named only where the DNA matches it firmly. Rows may omit the clone size; those that give it use once, few, many or a size class.

medium-sized TRBJ2-1 TRBD1 TRBV7-9 CASSLGTGIYNEQFF TGTGCCAGCAGCTTGGGGACAGGAATCTACAATGAGCAGTTCTTC
- TRBJ1-1 - TRBV29-1 CSVATVAAFF TGCAGCGTCGCTACCGTTGCAGCTTTCTTT
many TRBJ1-6 TRBD1 TRBV6-2/TRBV6-3 CASTEDRGNSPLHF TGTGCCAGCACCGAGGACAGGGGGAATTCACCCCTCCACTTT
once TRBJ2-7 - TRBV5-1 CASSLGGVLSYEQYF TGCGCCAGCAGCTTGGGGGGGGTTCTCTCCTACGAGCAGTACTTC
few TRBJ2-1 - TRBV4-3 CASSQDGRGDEQFF TGCGCCAGCAGCCAAGATGGGAGGGGGGATGAGCAGTTCTTC
many TRBJ1-5 - TRBV12-3/TRBV12-4 CASSRGRYNQPQHF TGTGCCAGCAGTAGGGGACGGTACAATCAGCCCCAGCATTTT
few TRBJ2-2 TRBD2 TRBV19 CASRLRPTSGVSSGELFF TGTGCCAGTAGGTTAAGGCCAACTAGCGGGGTATCCTCCGGGGAGCTGTTTTTT
- TRBJ2-5 TRBD2 TRBV20-1 CSARDGRGARETQYF TGCAGTGCTAGAGATGGGCGGGGGGCCCGAGAGACCCAGTACTTC
- TRBJ2-7 TRBD1 TRBV4-3 CASSQDVGQAYEQYF TGCGCCAGCAGCCAAGACGTGGGACAGGCCTACGAGCAGTACTTC
many TRBJ2-3 - TRBV11-2 CASSRGPSTDTQYF TGTGCCAGCAGCCGGGGACCAAGCACAGATACGCAGTATTTT
- TRBJ2-4 TRBD2 TRBV6-2/TRBV6-3 CASSAPLTSGGKNIQYF TGTGCCAGCAGTGCCCCCCTTACTAGCGGGGGTAAAAACATTCAGTACTTC
few TRBJ2-1 TRBD1 TRBV19 CASSIGQGGNEQFF TGTGCCAGTAGTATAGGACAGGGTGGGAATGAGCAGTTCTTC
few TRBJ1-5 - TRBV6-1 CATCLSGGNQPQHF TGTGCCACCTGCCTTTCCGGAGGCAATCAGCCCCAGCATTTT
few TRBJ2-2 TRBD2 TRBV7-2 CASSFGAGYTGELFF TGTGCCAGCAGCTTCGGAGCGGGGTACACCGGGGAGCTGTTTTTT
few TRBJ1-3 TRBD1 TRBV7-6 CASSTGTGSGNTIYF TGTGCCAGCAGCACCGGGACAGGCTCTGGAAACACCATATATTTT
many TRBJ2-1 - TRBV7-2 CASSPETGRNEQFF TGTGCCAGCAGCCCCGAGACAGGCCGCAATGAGCAGTTCTTC
once TRBJ2-7 - TRBV18 CASSPRRLSSYEQYF TGTGCCAGCTCACCGAGGAGGCTGAGCTCCTACGAGCAGTACTTC
many TRBJ2-7 - TRBV29-1 CSAEGGHEQYF TGCAGCGCCGAGGGGGGCCACGAGCAGTACTTC
- TRBJ2-5 - TRBV5-5 CASTAPRDTETQYF TGTGCCAGCACCGCTCCTAGGGACACAGAGACCCAGTACTTC
many TRBJ2-7 - TRBV2 CASRSGEVHEQYF TGTGCCAGCAGGTCAGGGGAGGTCCACGAGCAGTACTTC
- TRBJ1-2 - TRBV5-1 CASSLRQATYGYTF TGCGCCAGCAGCTTGAGGCAGGCGACCTATGGCTACACCTTC
few TRBJ2-1 - TRBV20-1 CSANRRTVGNEQFF TGCAGTGCTAATAGAAGGACAGTGGGCAATGAGCAGTTCTTC
many TRBJ2-3 - TRBV20-1 CSAPGQISTDTQYF TGCAGTGCCCCGGGACAAATCAGCACAGATACGCAGTATTTT
- TRBJ2-2 - TRBV4-3 CASSQDVRAEELFF TGCGCCAGCAGCCAAGATGTCAGGGCAGAGGAGCTGTTTTTT
few TRBJ2-2 - TRBV6-2/TRBV6-3 CASNQQGLDTGELFF TGTGCCAGCAACCAACAGGGTTTGGACACCGGGGAGCTGTTTTTT
many TRBJ1-2 TRBD1 TRBV27 CASSPGTGLSNYGYTF TGTGCCAGCAGTCCAGGGACAGGATTATCTAACTATGGCTACACCTTC
- TRBJ1-6 - TRBV20-1 CSARDRPGADNSPLHF TGCAGTGCTAGAGATAGGCCGGGGGCGGACAATTCACCCCTCCACTTT
many TRBJ1-2 - TRBV10-2 CASSEAGTGSSYTF TGCGCCAGCAGTGAGGCCGGGACGGGATCGAGCTACACCTTC
many TRBJ1-2 TRBD1 TRBV16 CASSLSGQPNYGYTF TGTGCCAGCAGCCTCTCGGGACAGCCAAACTATGGCTACACCTTC
many TRBJ2-3 TRBD2 TRBV7-8 CASSLGDYQLTDTQYF TGTGCCAGCAGCTTAGGGGACTACCAACTCACAGATACGCAGTATTTT
few TRBJ2-1 TRBD1 TRBV6-2/TRBV6-3 CASSYQGQGPISYNEQFF TGTGCCAGCAGCTACCAAGGACAGGGCCCAATCTCCTACAATGAGCAGTTCTTC
few TRBJ2-1 TRBD1 TRBV7-2 CASSLPRDRATNEQFF TGTGCCAGCAGCTTACCAAGGGACAGGGCTACGAATGAGCAGTTCTTC
- TRBJ2-1 TRBD2 TRBV7-2 CASSLAGGRYNEQFF TGTGCCAGCAGCCTAGCGGGGGGGCGCTACAATGAGCAGTTCTTC
many TRBJ1-1 - TRBV12-3/TRBV12-4 CASSWTGGTEAFF TGTGCCAGCAGTTGGACCGGTGGGACTGAAGCTTTCTTT
- TRBJ1-2 - TRBV12-3/TRBV12-4 CASSLLGPVF TGTGCCAGCAGTTTACTCGGACCTGTCTTC
- TRBJ1-1 - TRBV28 CASSFRGAGNTEAFF TGTGCCAGCAGTTTTCGGGGAGCGGGGAACACTGAAGCTTTCTTT
- TRBJ1-1 TRBD1 TRBV12-3/TRBV12-4 CASSKTGPLTEAFF TGTGCCAGCAGTAAGACAGGGCCCCTCACTGAAGCTTTCTTT
many TRBJ2-3 TRBD2 TRBV20-1 CSAHGGGPWDTQYF TGCAGTGCTCACGGCGGGGGGCCCTGGGATACGCAGTATTTT
- TRBJ2-5 - TRBV5-6 CASSLVGTETFAAQYF TGTGCCAGCAGCTTGGTTGGGACGGAGACTTTCGCGGCCCAGTACTTC
- TRBJ1-1 - TRBV28 CASSRVRITEAFF TGTGCCAGCAGTCGAGTTCGGATCACTGAAGCTTTCTTT